Listed here are 3 T cell receptor beta chains from one sample, sequenced in a study of vaccination and CD4 T cells after COVID-19. No antigens are known for them. Treatment described: roughly nine-day PBMC culture with coronavirus spike peptide pools or control peptides (ViraFEST assay). The Oncomine TCR Beta short-read assay was applied to DNA of cultured CD4+ T cells. TCRdb re-called the PCR reads through MiXCR, storing one row per CDR3 protein. The sample holds roughly 15,000 distinct CDR3 sequences, roughly 45% seen once. The sample was CD4+ T cells from blood, cultured in vitro. Source of these receptors: a human donor who had recovered from COVID-19.

The chain links TRBV2 to TRBJ2-4; a possible D gene is TRBD2 (5 bases). The CDR3 loop spans 13 amino acids. Germline CDR1 and CDR2: SNHLY and FYNNEI. V was pared by 4 bases and J by 2 bases, with 6 bases between. In DNA, the CDR3 is TGTGCCAGCAGTGCTAGCCCCAAAAACATTCAGTACTTC. Translating it yields CASSASPKNIQYF.

Only one count was recorded for this clonotype. DNA of the CDR3: TGTGCCAGCAGCCCCCATTTCTTGGGGGAAGTAGAAGAGACCCAGTACTTC. Amino acids: CASSPHFLGEVEETQYF. The chain is built from TRBV11-3 and TRBJ2-5; possibly TRBD1 or TRBD2 for D (5 bases each). V was clipped by 5 bases and J by 3 bases, with 22 bases between them. From germline, CDR1 is SGHNT and CDR2 YENEEA. The CDR3 extends over 17 amino acids.

The chain uses TRBV5-1 and TRBJ1-6, with unresolved D. V lost 0 bases to trimming and J lost 6 bases, with 10 bases between them. CDR1 and CDR2 from the germline V gene are SGHRS and YFSETQ. CDR3 length equals 15 residues. The CDR3 DNA is TGCGCCAGCAGCTTGGTCTCAAGCTCTAATTCACCCCTCCACTTT. The encoded protein is CASSLVSSSNSPLHF.